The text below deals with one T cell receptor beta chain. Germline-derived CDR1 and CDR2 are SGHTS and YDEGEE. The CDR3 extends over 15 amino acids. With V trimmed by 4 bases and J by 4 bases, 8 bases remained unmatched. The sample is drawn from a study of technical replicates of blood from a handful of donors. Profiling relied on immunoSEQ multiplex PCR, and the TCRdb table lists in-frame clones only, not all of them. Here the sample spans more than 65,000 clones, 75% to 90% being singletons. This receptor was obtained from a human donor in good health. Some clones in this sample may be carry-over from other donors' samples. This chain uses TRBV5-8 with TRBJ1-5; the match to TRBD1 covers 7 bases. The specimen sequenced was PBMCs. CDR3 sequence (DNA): TGTGCCAGCAGCAGGGGACAGTACCTAAATCAGCCCCAGCATTTT. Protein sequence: CASSRGQYLNQPQHF.